The entry below describes one TCR beta chain. These data belong to a study of blood T cell repertoires in COVID-19. Study summary: The samples span acute and convalescent COVID-19 from the United States, Italy and Spain. PBMCs, B-cell-depleted T cells, or T cells were the source of the cDNA or gDNA that made up the material.

Original handling: Quantification of nucleated cells was approximated via reference gene primer amplification. Assay: immunoSEQ multiplex PCR; the TCRdb copy retains only in-frame clones and omits some. V, J and clone size derive from that table, while D and trimming were established from the DNA sequence. The data contain about 150,000 clones, more than 75% of them singletons. Self-reported history from a screening survey and questionnaire set each donor's cohort. The CDR3 is made up of 13 amino acids. From germline, CDR1 is MNHNS and CDR2 SASEGT. The V end was cut by 2 bases, the J end by 8 bases, with 12 bases between.

The gene calls are TRBV6-1 and TRBJ1-1; D is unclear. The sequenced sample consisted of PBMCs or T cells enriched from blood (not recorded which). The clonotype originates from a woman aged 50 to 65 who had recovered from COVID-19. In nucleotides, the CDR3 is TGTGCCAGCAGTGAAAGGATGGTAGCAGAAGCTTTCTTT. It encodes CASSERMVAEAFF.